One and the same sample provided the 29 T cell receptor beta chains below, sequenced in a study of T cells in localized non-small cell lung cancer. Sequencing was performed with immunoSEQ multiplex PCR; in TCRdb, only in-frame clones are kept and a portion is missing. The repertoire consists of 24,000 or so clones, with around 88% occurring once and the leading ten covering roughly 10%. Sequenced material: peripheral blood mononuclear cells, taken before any cancer treatment. The receptor source for this set is a woman aged 35-75 years with stage III lung adenocarcinoma.

This clone was found once. The chain joins TRBV5-1 to TRBJ2-3; tentative D call: TRBD2 (5 bases). V was clipped by 4 bases and J by 0 bases, with 12 bases between them. The V gene's germline CDR1 is SGHRS and CDR2 YFSETQ. The length of the CDR3 is 15 residues. The CDR3 sequence is CASSIRGDSTDTQYF. In nucleotides, the CDR3 is TGCGCCAGCAGCATCCGGGGTGATAGCACAGATACGCAGTATTTT.

The chain is built from TRBV4-1 and TRBJ2-1; 10 bases map to TRBD2. After removal of 2 bases from V and 6 bases from J, the junction contained 13 bases not matched to a gene. The germline gives CDR1 MGHRA, CDR2 YSYEKL. The CDR3 loop spans 18 amino acids. CDR3 in amino acids: CASSQSPSGSTTGNEQFF. The CDR3 nucleotides are TGCGCCAGCAGCCAAAGTCCTAGCGGGAGCACTACCGGCAATGAGCAGTTCTTC.

This rearrangement joins TRBV4-2 to TRBJ2-1; 8 bases fit TRBD2. Unmatched junction bases numbered 8, after V lost 2 bases and J lost 2 bases. The CDR3 is 17 amino acids. Germline CDR1 LGHNA, CDR2 YNFKEQ. CDR3 coding DNA: TGTGCCAGCAGCCAAATTGGAGGGGGACTAGCCTACAATGAGCAGTTCTTC. It specifies CASSQIGGGLAYNEQFF.

The chain carries TRBV18 and TRBJ2-2, with D uncertain. Germline V CDR1 and CDR2: KGHSH, LQKENI. Trimming pared 3 bases from V and 4 bases from J, leaving 15 bases between. The CDR3 contains 16 residues. The CDR3 region is CASSPRNTVGTGELFF. The DNA of the CDR3 is TGTGCCAGCTCACCGAGGAACACAGTGGGCACCGGGGAGCTGTTTTTT.

This chain uses TRBV10-3 with TRBJ2-3; 8 nucleotides align to TRBD2. V dropped 4 bases and J dropped 0; count of bases not matched to a gene: 3. Per germline, CDR1 ENHRY and CDR2 SYGVKD. The CDR3 sequence is 15 residues long. The CDR3 reads CAISGSSGSTDTQYF. The CDR3, as DNA: TGTGCCATCAGTGGATCTAGCGGGAGCACAGATACGCAGTATTTT.

The gene calls are TRBV9 and TRBJ1-3, with a weak D call TRBD1 (5 bases). V dropped 1 base and J dropped 0 bases, with 8 bases sitting between them. CDR1 is SGDLS, CDR2 YYNGEE, per germline. The CDR3 totals 15 residues. CDR3 residues: CASSVQGLSGNTIYF. The CDR3 nucleotides are TGTGCCAGCAGCGTACAGGGTCTCTCTGGAAACACCATATATTTT.

This chain links TRBV11-2 with TRBJ2-7; weak D call: TRBD2 (6 bases). V gave up 5 bases and J gave up 1 base, with 18 bases separating them. The CDR3 covers 16 residues. CDR1 is SGHAT, CDR2 FQNNGV, per germline. This chain's CDR3 is CASSPQGTPRSYEQYF. For the CDR3, the DNA is TGTGCCAGCAGCCCTCAAGGGACTCCCCGGTCCTACGAGCAGTACTTC.

The V gene is TRBV6-1, the J gene TRBJ1-6, with no clear D. The CDR3 sequence is 14 residues long. Germline loops: CDR1 MNHNS, CDR2 SASEGT. V lost 8 bases, J lost 5 bases, and 13 bases lay in between. CDR3 protein: CASPEGWDNSPLHF. CDR3 DNA: TGTGCCAGCCCTGAAGGGTGGGATAATTCACCCCTCCACTTT.

The genes are TRBV5-1 and TRBJ2-1; D remains unclear. There are 13 residues in the CDR3. Trimming left V 6 bases short and J 0 bases short, with 7 bases between. The germline V gene encodes CDR1 SGHRS and CDR2 YFSETQ. The CDR3 here is CASKGNSYNEQFF. The CDR3 region has the DNA TGCGCCAGCAAGGGTAACTCCTACAATGAGCAGTTCTTC.

DNA of the CDR3: TGTGCCAGCAGCTGGGGTTGGATCGAGCAGTACTTC. Translating it yields CASSWGWIEQYF. The chain joins TRBV5-8 to TRBJ2-7; no reliable D call. With 3 bases removed from V and 6 bases from J, the gap between germline ends came to 10 bases. CDR1 is SGHTS and CDR2 is YDEGEE in the germline V gene. The CDR3 loop spans 12 amino acids.

This clone was counted only a few times. The chain uses TRBV4-2 and TRBJ1-5; TRBD1 is a possible D gene (5 bases). In germline, CDR1 is LGHNA, CDR2 YNFKEQ. The CDR3 runs 18 residues. The V end lost 0 bases, the J end lost 2 bases, and 17 bases lay between the germline ends. As DNA, the CDR3 is TGTGCCAGCAGCCAAGATATAGGGACCCGAAGGGGCAATCAGCCCCAGCATTTT. Translating gives CASSQDIGTRRGNQPQHF.

The V and J genes are TRBV27 and TRBJ1-1; 11 bases map to TRBD1. CDR3 length equals 16 residues. CDR1 is MNHEY and CDR2 is SMNVEV in the germline V gene (reference sequence). Trimming removed 6 bases from V and 1 base from J; junction bases left unmatched: 7. The CDR3 region has the DNA TGTGCCAGCAGCCAGAAGGGGACAGGGGGGAACACTGAAGCTTTCTTT. Translated, it gives CASSQKGTGGNTEAFF.

The chain uses TRBV7-2 and TRBJ2-1; 9 bases match TRBD2. Germline V lookup: CDR1 SGHTA, CDR2 FQGNSA. Trimming took 5 bases from V and 7 from J; bases not matched to a gene: 12. CDR3 length: 16 residues. The CDR3 bases are TGTGCCAGCAGCCCCTATGGCGGGCTAGCGGGGAATGAGCAGTTCTTC. Protein: CASSPYGGLAGNEQFF.

This sequence joins TRBV30 and TRBJ1-5, with D uncertain. The V end lost 5 bases, the J end lost 5 bases, and 19 bases lay between the germline ends. CDR1 and CDR2 from the germline V gene are GTSNPN and SVGIG (reference sequence). The CDR3 length is 15 residues. The CDR3 is CAWGFRGTRDQPQHF. In DNA, the CDR3 is TGTGCCTGGGGATTTCGGGGTACCAGAGATCAGCCCCAGCATTTT. Full variable domain (remainder filled in from reference TRBV30 and TRBJ1-5): SQTIHQWPATLVQPVGSPLSLECTVEGTSNPNLYWYRQAAGRGLQLLFYSVGIGQISSEVPQNLSASRPQDRQFILSSKKLLLSDSGFYLCAWGFRGTRDQPQHFGDGTRLSIL.

The chain recombines TRBV19 with TRBJ2-1; no clear D. This CDR3 region has 13 residues. Germline V gene sequence: CDR1 LNHDA, CDR2 SQIVND (reference sequence). V was shortened by 3 bases and J by 9 bases, with 12 bases between the two germline ends. The chain's CDR3 is CASSMRVGIEQFF. CDR3 in DNA: TGTGCCAGTAGTATGAGAGTTGGGATTGAGCAGTTCTTC.

V gene TRBV10-3 combines with J gene TRBJ2-3; TRBD2 is a possible D gene (5 bases). CDR3 length: 14 residues. Germline V CDR1 and CDR2: ENHRY, SYGVKD. Trimming shortened V by 10 bases and J by 0 bases, and 14 bases separated the two germline ends. As DNA, the CDR3 is TGTGCCACCTGGCCGGGAACTAGCACAGATACGCAGTATTTT. It is translated as CATWPGTSTDTQYF.

The chain links TRBV6-5 to TRBJ2-7; D gene ambiguous. Germline CDR1 MNHEY, CDR2 SVGAGI. This CDR3 has 12 amino acids. The V end lost 10 bases, the J end lost 8 bases, and 18 bases lay between the germline ends. The CDR3 coding sequence is TGTGCCACTTCCTTTAACACACTTCAGCAGTACTTC. This codes for CATSFNTLQQYF.

V and J are TRBV5-1 and TRBJ1-3, with 10 positions matching TRBD1. The CDR3 is 17 residues long. Germline CDR1 SGHRS, CDR2 YFSETQ. V was pared by 4 bases and J by 3 bases, with 10 bases of the junction left unmatched. The CDR3 DNA is TGCGCCAGCAGCACAACCGGGACAGGGGACGATGGAAACACCATATATTTT. Amino acid sequence: CASSTTGTGDDGNTIYF.

V and J are TRBV10-2 and TRBJ1-1; D unclear. The V gene's germline CDR1 is WSHSY and CDR2 SAAADI. V was trimmed by 3 bases and J by 0 bases, leaving 8 bases between them. The CDR3 is 14 residues long. CDR3 loop: CASSDPQVNTEAFF. The CDR3 DNA sequence: TGCGCCAGCAGTGACCCTCAGGTGAACACTGAAGCTTTCTTT.

This chain joins TRBV30 and TRBJ1-2; no firm D call. This CDR3 spans 11 amino acids. CDR1 is GTSNPN, CDR2 SVGIG, per germline (reference sequence). The V gene lost 0 bases and the J gene lost 4 bases, with 3 bases spanning the gap. The CDR3 loop reads CAWSVFYGYTF. CDR3 nucleotide sequence: TGTGCCTGGAGTGTTTTCTATGGCTACACCTTC.

The chain carries TRBV13 and TRBJ1-5; D is unresolved. Trimming pared 1 base from V and 6 bases from J, leaving 7 bases between. This CDR3 spans 13 amino acids. Germline V gene data show CDR1 as PRHDT and CDR2 as FYEKMQ (reference sequence). The CDR3: CASSLAGFQPQHF. Written as DNA, the CDR3 is TGTGCCAGCAGCTTAGCGGGGTTTCAGCCCCAGCATTTT.

V gene TRBV30 combines with J gene TRBJ2-1, with D tentatively TRBD2 (5 bases). The CDR3 extends over 14 amino acids. Trimming removed 1 base from V and 2 bases from J, with 9 bases in between. Germline V gene data show CDR1 as GTSNPN and CDR2 as SVGIG (reference sequence). The CDR3 DNA reads TGTGCCTGGAGTGCGGCGGGCCCCTACAATGAGCAGTTCTTC. Its protein product is CAWSAAGPYNEQFF.

For the CDR3, the DNA is TGTGCCAGCAGCTCACAGGGGGACTGGGGTTACGAGCAGTACTTC. Translating it yields CASSSQGDWGYEQYF. This chain joins TRBV9 and TRBJ2-7, with 8 bases matching TRBD1. The junction had 10 bases not matched to a gene; V was cut back by 4 bases and J by 4 bases. The CDR3 consists of 15 residues. Germline CDR1 and CDR2: SGDLS and YYNGEE.

The gene calls are TRBV6-5 and TRBJ1-3; D gene uncertain. The germline gives CDR1 MNHEY, CDR2 SVGAGI. CDR3 length: 16 residues. Trimming cost V 0 bases and J 4 bases, with 13 bases left between them. The CDR3 coding sequence is TGTGCCAGCAGTTACTCGAAGGCTGGGTACGGAAACACCATATATTTT. This codes for CASSYSKAGYGNTIYF.

V gene TRBV2 combines with J gene TRBJ2-5, with 11 bases identical to TRBD2. Unmatched junction bases numbered 11, after V lost 7 bases and J lost 1 base. Germline CDR1 reads SNHLY; CDR2 reads FYNNEI. CDR3 length: 17 amino acids. This chain's CDR3 is CASTPPVGTSGQETQYF. The DNA for the CDR3 is TGTGCCAGCACCCCCCCGGTCGGGACTAGCGGCCAAGAGACCCAGTACTTC.

This chain connects TRBV6-1 to TRBJ2-1; the match to TRBD2 covers 7 bases. Germline V gene data show CDR1 as MNHNS and CDR2 as SASEGT. The CDR3 is 15 residues long. V lost 8 bases and J lost 7; bases outside the gene matches: 14. As DNA, the CDR3 is TGTGCCAGCCTAAGAGCGGGAAGCCTGGGGAATGAGCAGTTCTTC. Translated, it gives CASLRAGSLGNEQFF.

The rearrangement uses TRBV9 and TRBJ2-4; D may be TRBD1 (6 bases). Trimming took off 0 bases at V and 9 bases at J, with 13 bases between the two ends. Looked up from germline, CDR1 is SGDLS and CDR2 is YYNGEE. The CDR3 runs 14 residues. The CDR3 here is CASSVGQGFPIQYF. CDR3 bases: TGTGCCAGCAGCGTAGGCCAGGGGTTCCCCATTCAGTACTTC.

This chain uses TRBV5-1 with TRBJ2-7; weak D call: TRBD2 (5 bases). There are 14 residues in the CDR3. Trimming cost V 0 bases and J 3 bases, with 10 bases left between them. Germline V lookup: CDR1 SGHRS, CDR2 YFSETQ. The CDR3 region is CASSLARGYYEQYF. The CDR3 nucleotides read TGCGCCAGCAGCTTGGCGAGAGGGTACTACGAGCAGTACTTC. Combining the CDR3 with reference TRBV5-1 and TRBJ2-7 gives the whole variable domain KAGVTQTPRYLIKTRGQQVTLSCSPISGHRSVSWYQQTPGQGLQFLFEYFSETQRNKGNFPGRFSGRQFSNSRSEMNVSTLELGDSALYLCASSLARGYYEQYFGPGTRLTVT.

The chain is built from TRBV4-1 and TRBJ1-4; TRBD1 aligns across 7 bases. Looked up from germline, CDR1 is MGHRA and CDR2 is YSYEKL. V shed 4 bases and J 0 bases; nucleotides not matched to a gene: 5. This CDR3 region has 16 residues. The CDR3 sequence is CASSRGDRATNEKLFF. In nucleotides, the CDR3 is TGCGCCAGCAGCCGAGGAGACAGGGCAACTAATGAAAAACTGTTTTTT.